This TCR beta chain was sequenced for a study of T-cell memory formation after mild COVID-19 (dated by TCRdb to the early 2020s). For the wider study: Most TCR sequence clusters were specific to one of the two donors. In a couple of donors, T-cell clones that expanded and contracted after mild COVID-19 were followed by sequencing TCRalpha and TCRbeta repertoires longitudinally. Two young, previously healthy adult volunteers, one female and one male, were included in the cohort.

Overall study outcomes, separate from this receptor: The study covered only a couple of mild cases, and larger cohorts including severe cases with pre-infection samples were considered necessary. Contracting CD4+ clones were found mainly in CM and EM memory subsets, while CD8+ clones were enriched in EMRA. The detection of some responding clones in pre-infection memory suggests that pre-existing cross-reactive memory T cells joined the SARS-CoV-2 response. The second-wave clones that peaked on day 37 were not confirmed to be SARS-CoV-2 specific. From day 15 to 85, contracting clones showed balanced CD4/CD8 phenotypes, whereas a second wave of clones that expanded from day 15 to 37 leaned towards CD4+.

Ficoll-Paque density gradient centrifugation was used to isolate PBMCs. The sequencing machine was an Illumina NovaSeq 6000. cDNA libraries for TCRalpha and TCRbeta were prepared by 5'RACE using constant-segment primers, with sample barcodes and unique molecular identifiers added. Trizol reagent was used to extract RNA from every sample. The libraries were amplified in two PCR steps, and the second step added a second sample barcode and Illumina TruSeq adapters. Sequencing of libraries was performed on an Illumina NovaSeq with 2 x 150 bp paired-end reads. On the authors' methods: The reads were demultiplexed and collapsed into UMI-guided consensus sequences using migec v1.2.7. Using mixcr v2.1.11, the UMI consensuses were aligned to TRA and TRB V and J templates and assembled into clonotypes. Expanded or contracted clonotypes were those called significant by both edgeR and NoisET, with noise models trained on biological replicates. For edgeR calls, the thresholds were a false discovery rate-adjusted p below 0.01 and a log2 fold-change of 1. PCA with hierarchical clustering of max-normalized trajectories of the 1000 most abundant clonotypes was used as exploratory dynamics analysis. Separately sequenced CD4+ and CD8+ repertoires were used to assign a CD4 or CD8 phenotype to each responding clone. Clones were called with MiXCR by TCRdb after fastp trimmed the public reads at Q25, and only in-frame beta chains were retained. Each CDR3 protein gets just one entry, which takes the most common genes and DNA from the rows behind it. The V and J calls were not made by the authors but by TCRdb's processing. The sample data list 560,000 or so distinct CDR3 sequences, and approximately 15% of these were observed just once. About 7.4% of the sample rests with the top ten.

This clonotype was seen more than once but under ten times. Its recognized antigen is unknown. No qualities accompany the bases; no much larger clone lies one base away. The CDR3 goes from the cysteine to the phenylalanine over 15 residues. Kept here is only the CDR3 DNA, which spans 45 bases and is read in frame from base 1. Sequences PRHDT (CDR1) and FYEKMQ (CDR2) are obtained from the germline V gene (reference sequence). V is cut by 1 base and J by 7 bases, and the space between the germline ends is 16 bases. Sequencing input: PBMCs or a T cell subset sorted from them (not recorded which). The source is an adult woman who had mild COVID-19 (a few samples of this study predate the infection). The sample titles of this study are shuffled in the database, so cell type and time point are left out; the donor was told from shared clones. The chain joins TRBV13 to TRBJ1-1; a weak D assignment points to TRBD1 (5 bases agree). In nucleotide form, the sequence is TGTGCCAGCAGCTTAGTGGCGGGACGCGGACGTGAAGCTTTCTTT. Its protein reads: CASSLVAGRGREAFF.